The following is a T cell receptor (beta chain) sequence with its context. Each individual donor underwent a draw of ten milliliters of peripheral blood. Germline values: CDR1 SQVTM, CDR2 ANQGSEA. The CDR3 extends over 14 amino acids. V dropped 6 bases and J dropped 3 bases, with 17 bases sitting between them. Combining a sample-barcoded 5' primer with a J-beta primer mix, a second PCR ran for roughly 7 to 12 cycles. From the 5' RACE reads, TCRdb called clonotypes with MiXCR, one entry per CDR3 protein. Here the sample spans around 1,000,000 distinct CDR3 sequences, about 23% being singletons. The data belong to a study of blood T cells in healthy people across ages. This sample also belongs to another study, concerning T cells of mothers and their children.

The sequenced sample consisted of blood. This clonotype originated in a girl aged 2 to 9 in good health. This chain links TRBV29-1 with TRBJ2-5; D tentatively fits TRBD1 or TRBD2 (6 bases each). This CDR3 reads CSVARGTQKETQYF. In DNA, the CDR3 is TGCAGCGTGGCCCGGGGGACACAGAAAGAGACCCAGTACTTC.